This TCR beta chain emerged from a study of blood T cell repertoires in COVID-19 (dated by TCRdb to the early 2020s). Broadly, across the study: The collaborator samples originated in the United States, Italy and Spain and spanned the acute and convalescent phases of COVID-19. The material from the prospective study consisted of cDNA or gDNA derived from T cells, B-cell-depleted T cells, or PBMCs. The dataset comprised deeply sampled blood TCRbeta repertoires from subjects exposed to, actively infected with, or recovered from COVID-19. A de-identified subject ID, COVID-19 status, age in years and sex were almost always included in the sample metadata. A freely available public database, intended as a resource for researchers studying the immune response to SARS-CoV-2, is where the repertoires were released. Samples came from the ongoing ImmuneRACE study (first 160 participants) plus 1,254 subjects from 6 global collaborators. Where available, HLA class I and class II types were taken from metadata supplied by the sample provider and were not determined by assay-based typing.

In the germline V gene, CDR1 corresponds to KGHDR and CDR2 to SFDVKD. Counted from cysteine to phenylalanine, this CDR3 has 14 amino acids. The only DNA kept is the CDR3, 42 bases in frame from the first base. Between the V and J ends, shortened by 5 bases and 7 bases respectively, the junction contains 11 bases. Comment on this clone: What this receptor recognizes is not known. Base-call qualities are not available, and no considerably larger clone is one nucleotide away.

TCRbeta CDR3 regions were amplified from genomic DNA using the immunoSEQ Assay, a bias-controlled multiplex PCR. Under the source paper's analysis protocol: Nucleated cell counts per sample were estimated from amplification of reference gene primers within the assay. Sequence reads were collapsed and filtered to measure the absolute abundance of every unique TCRbeta CDR3 rearrangement. For each sample, productive Simpson clonality was calculated as the square root of Simpson's diversity index across productive rearrangements. Not all clones reach the TCRdb copy of this immuneACCESS table, which keeps in-frame sequences only. Checked studies attribute under half of the gap to unresolved V genes and leave the rest unexplained. The DNA was the basis for D and trimming; V, J and clone size are from that table. Recorded for this sample are roughly 230,000 clones; over 80% of them occurred a single time. The top ten hold 5.5% of the sample.

Overall results and qualifications from the work: The quantity of clinical and demographic metadata differed by source and by participant and was supplied without curation.

Whole blood was collected in K2EDTA tubes by collaborating institutions according to the institutions' own protocols. For TCRbeta analysis, collaborators shipped samples in one of three forms: frozen whole blood, isolated PBMCs, or DNA extracted from either of those sample types. Sequencing was performed on peripheral blood. The receptor was derived from a human donor in a cohort sampled during active COVID-19. Recombination joined TRBV24-1 with TRBJ1-6, with the identity of the D gene unclear. The nucleotide sequence reads TGTGCCACCAGTGTGGTACGGAGAAATTCACCCCTCCACTTT. Protein translation: CATSVVRRNSPLHF.